A selection of T cell receptor beta chains follows, all from one sample in a study of T cells in Graves' hyperthyroidism and ophthalmopathy. Each CDR3 protein gets one entry after TCRdb re-called the multiplex PCR reads with MiXCR. The repertoire holds 500,000 to 750,000 distinct CDR3 sequences, with more than 13% as singletons. What was sequenced was blood. The receptors originated from a woman aged 18-30 years with Graves' ophthalmopathy. CDR3s include the opening cysteine and the closing phenylalanine or tryptophan. The D gene is left open where the match is weak. Only part of the rows carry a size: once, few, many, or a class if the clone is expanded.

d_gene | abundance | j_gene | v_gene | CDR3aa | CDR3nt
- | few | TRBJ2-3 | TRBV9 | CASSPSIQGTDTQYF | TGTGCCAGCAGCCCTTCCATACAGGGAACAGATACGCAGTATTTT
TRBD2 | few | TRBJ2-1 | TRBV7-2 | CASSTPGTSGRAYNEQFF | TGTGCCAGCAGCACACCCGGGACTAGCGGGAGGGCCTACAATGAGCAGTTCTTC
TRBD1 | many | TRBJ2-5 | TRBV30 | CAWGLGQLQETQYF | TGTGCCTGGGGTTTGGGACAGCTCCAAGAGACCCAGTACTTC
- | few | TRBJ1-5 | TRBV19 | CASSRGPEVSQPQHF | TGTGCCAGTAGTAGGGGGCCCGAAGTGAGTCAGCCCCAGCATTTT
TRBD1 | many | TRBJ2-2 | TRBV20-1 | CSAGDRGRTGELFF | TGCAGTGCTGGGGACAGGGGGCGCACCGGGGAGCTGTTTTTT
- | - | TRBJ2-3 | TRBV27 | CASSVLAWENTDTQYF | TGTGCCAGCAGTGTCCTAGCGTGGGAGAACACAGATACGCAGTATTTT
TRBD2 | few | TRBJ2-3 | TRBV19 | CASSGRWEGTDTQYF | TGTGCCAGTAGCGGACGGTGGGAGGGGACAGATACGCAGTATTTT
- | many | TRBJ2-3 | TRBV27 | CASSLGKASTDTQYF | TGTGCCAGCAGTTTAGGAAAGGCTAGCACAGATACGCAGTATTTT
TRBD2 | many | TRBJ2-3 | TRBV7-2 | CASSPLKPSGADTQYF | TGTGCCAGCAGCCCCCTTAAGCCTAGCGGAGCAGATACGCAGTATTTT
TRBD2 | - | TRBJ2-1 | TRBV20-1 | CSARTSGLYNEQFF | TGCAGTGCTCGGACTAGCGGGTTATACAATGAGCAGTTCTTC
- | many | TRBJ1-5 | TRBV28 | CASSFGRPYQPQHF | TGTGCCAGCAGTTTCGGCAGGCCCTATCAGCCCCAGCATTTT
TRBD2 | many | TRBJ2-1 | TRBV28 | CASRGTSGRNEQFF | TGTGCCAGCAGGGGGACTAGCGGGCGGAATGAGCAGTTCTTC
TRBD2 | many | TRBJ2-1 | TRBV7-3 | CASSLEVGLAGNEQFF | TGTGCCAGCAGCTTAGAAGTGGGACTAGCGGGCAATGAGCAGTTCTTC
- | many | TRBJ2-1 | TRBV15 | CATSREDQYNEQFF | TGTGCCACCAGCAGAGAGGACCAATACAATGAGCAGTTCTTC
- | few | TRBJ2-7 | TRBV29-1 | CSVVTGWNEQYF | TGCAGCGTTGTTACGGGGTGGAACGAGCAGTACTTC
TRBD2 | many | TRBJ2-7 | TRBV20-1 | CSARDSLTSGLYEQYF | TGCAGTGCTAGAGATTCCCTAACTAGCGGGCTCTACGAGCAGTACTTC
TRBD1 | few | TRBJ2-3 | TRBV7-9 | CASSPGTDPENTDTQYF | TGTGCCAGCAGCCCCGGGACAGACCCAGAAAACACAGATACGCAGTATTTT
TRBD2 | - | TRBJ2-3 | TRBV20-1 | CSARALTGTRGLDTQYF | TGCAGTGCTAGAGCACTAACCGGGACTAGGGGGTTGGATACGCAGTATTTT
TRBD2 | many | TRBJ2-1 | TRBV9 | CASSVGGLAGGPYNEQFF | TGTGCCAGCAGCGTAGGGGGGCTAGCGGGAGGCCCATACAATGAGCAGTTCTTC
TRBD1 | many | TRBJ1-5 | TRBV28 | CASILTGGGQPQHF | TGTGCCAGCATATTGACAGGGGGCGGTCAGCCCCAGCATTTT
- | many | TRBJ2-5 | TRBV20-1 | CSARDAPSPGETQYF | TGCAGTGCTAGAGATGCTCCCTCCCCGGGAGAGACCCAGTACTTC
- | many | TRBJ2-1 | TRBV5-1 | CASSPETYYNEQFF | TGCGCCAGCAGCCCCGAGACGTATTACAATGAGCAGTTCTTC
TRBD2 | few | TRBJ2-1 | TRBV9 | CASSVSGTSGNEQFF | TGTGCCAGCAGCGTAAGTGGGACTAGCGGTAATGAGCAGTTCTTC
- | many | TRBJ1-3 | TRBV28 | CASSFRGSRNTIYF | TGTGCCAGCAGTTTTAGGGGGAGCCGAAACACCATATATTTT
- | many | TRBJ1-5 | TRBV2 | CASRLRGGNQPQHF | TGTGCCAGCAGGCTCAGGGGTGGCAATCAGCCCCAGCATTTT
- | many | TRBJ2-1 | TRBV12-5 | CASGLGAGRDEQFF | TGTGCTAGTGGACTAGGGGCCGGAAGAGATGAGCAGTTCTTC
- | once | TRBJ1-1 | TRBV18 | CASSPPARMNTEAFF | TGTGCCAGCTCACCCCCCGCGCGGATGAACACTGAAGCTTTCTTT
- | - | TRBJ2-1 | TRBV4-3 | CASSRDLGAGDIYNEQFF | TGCGCCAGCAGCAGGGACTTGGGGGCGGGAGACATCTACAATGAGCAGTTCTTC
- | many | TRBJ1-1 | TRBV2 | CASSDGGGAEAFF | TGTGCCAGCAGTGATGGGGGAGGAGCTGAAGCTTTCTTT
- | many | TRBJ2-2 | TRBV5-1 | CASSLNFGGAAGELFF | TGCGCCAGCAGCTTGAATTTCGGGGGCGCGGCCGGGGAGCTGTTTTTT
- | - | TRBJ1-1 | TRBV7-9 | CASSFRQIGEDTEAFF | TGTGCCAGCAGCTTTAGACAGATAGGGGAGGACACTGAAGCTTTCTTT
- | few | TRBJ1-1 | TRBV7-9 | CASSPQQALNTEAFF | TGTGCCAGCAGCCCCCAACAGGCTTTGAACACTGAAGCTTTCTTT
- | few | TRBJ1-6 | TRBV28 | CASLSGGAYNSPLHF | TGTGCCAGCCTTTCTGGGGGGGCGTATAATTCACCCCTCCACTTT
TRBD1 | many | TRBJ2-4 | TRBV2 | CASSPGGKNIQYF | TGTGCCAGCAGCCCAGGGGGCAAAAACATTCAGTACTTC